This entry lists 2 T cell receptor beta chains sequenced from one sample in a study of T cells in Graves' hyperthyroidism and ophthalmopathy. The CDR3 regions of TCR beta were amplified from RNA transcripts. HTBI primers drove first-round RT-PCR of the TCR CDR3. TCRdb re-called the multiplex PCR reads with MiXCR, one entry per CDR3 protein. The sample has just over 550,000 distinct CDR3 sequences, 46% seen once; the top ten hold approximately 8.2%. Sequenced: peripheral blood or thyroid tissue (not recorded which). These receptors were collected from a woman aged 18-29 years with Graves' hyperthyroidism.

This chain connects TRBV12-3 or TRBV12-4 to TRBJ2-7; D remains ambiguous. The CDR3 covers 11 residues. Trimming shortened V by 8 bases and J by 11 bases, and 16 bases separated the two germline ends. The CDR3, as DNA: TGTGCCAGCGGTCTGGGCCCAAGGGAGTACTTC. The encoded protein is CASGLGPREYF.

This rearrangement joins TRBV15 to TRBJ1-2; perhaps TRBD1 as D (6 bases). There are 15 residues in the CDR3. Germline V gives CDR1 LNHNV, CDR2 YYDKDF (reference sequence). V lost 3 bases, J lost 2 bases, and 13 bases lay in between. CDR3 bases: TGTGCCACCAGCAGCCAGATTACAGGGAACTATGGCTACACCTTC. This gives the protein CATSSQITGNYGYTF.